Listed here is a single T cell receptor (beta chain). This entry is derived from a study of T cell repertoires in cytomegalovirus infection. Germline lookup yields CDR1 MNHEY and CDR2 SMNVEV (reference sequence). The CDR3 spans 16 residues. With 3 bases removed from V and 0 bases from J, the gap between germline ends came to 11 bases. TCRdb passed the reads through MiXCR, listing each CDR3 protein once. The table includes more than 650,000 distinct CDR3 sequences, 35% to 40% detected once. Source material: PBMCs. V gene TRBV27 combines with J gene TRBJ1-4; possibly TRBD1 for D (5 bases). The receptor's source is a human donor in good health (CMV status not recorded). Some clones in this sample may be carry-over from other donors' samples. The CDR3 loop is CASSLFSTATNEKLFF. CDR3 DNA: TGTGCCAGCAGTTTGTTCTCGACAGCAACTAATGAAAAACTGTTTTTT.